Each of the 13 T cell receptor beta chains below was sequenced from the same sample in a study of blood T cell repertoires in COVID-19. Clones were sequenced by immunoSEQ multiplex PCR, and TCRdb holds only the in-frame ones, with some missing. The table includes some 170,000 clones, 84% detected once. Specimen: PBMCs or T cells enriched from blood (not recorded which). These TCRs come from a man in his fifties or sixties who had recovered from COVID-19.

This clone has just a few counts. The genes are TRBV7-2 and TRBJ1-2; D may be TRBD1 (5 bases). CDR3 length: 16 residues. In germline, CDR1 is SGHTA, CDR2 FQGNSA. V was cut by 4 bases and J by 8 bases, with 23 bases left in between. CDR3: CASSSPEAQGIRGYTF. The CDR3 region has the DNA TGTGCCAGCAGCTCCCCCGAAGCGCAGGGTATAAGAGGCTACACCTTC.

The rearrangement uses TRBV5-1 and TRBJ2-1; the match to TRBD1 covers 7 bases. J lost 8 bases, V lost 0 bases, and 5 bases had no gene match. CDR3 length: 14 amino acids. Germline V gives CDR1 SGHRS, CDR2 YFSETQ. The CDR3 reads CASSLDRGRDEQFF. The CDR3 coding sequence is TGCGCCAGCAGCTTGGACAGGGGAAGGGATGAGCAGTTCTTC.

The sample holds one count of this clone. The chain combines TRBV5-1 with TRBJ2-2, with D perhaps TRBD1 (6 bases). The CDR3 totals 15 residues. With 7 bases removed from V and 1 base from J, the gap between germline ends came to 14 bases. Per germline, CDR1 SGHRS and CDR2 YFSETQ. The CDR3, as DNA: TGCGCCAGCTCAAATCAGGGACAGAACACCGGGGAGCTGTTTTTT. Residues: CASSNQGQNTGELFF.

The chain is built from TRBV10-2 and TRBJ2-1; D perhaps matches TRBD2 (7 bases). V dropped 5 bases and J dropped 3 bases, with 11 bases sitting between them. This CDR3 is built from 14 residues. Germline V gene data show CDR1 as WSHSY and CDR2 as SAAADI. The CDR3 nucleotides are TGCGCCAGCAGTCGGGGGGCAGGCTACAATGAGCAGTTCTTC. This encodes CASSRGAGYNEQFF.

The chain is built from TRBV5-1 and TRBJ1-5; TRBD1 matches at 8 bases. This CDR3 has 15 amino acids. V was clipped by 5 bases and J by 0 bases; unmatched bases: 4. Germline lookup yields CDR1 SGHRS and CDR2 YFSETQ. The CDR3 region is CASRLTGDSNQPQHF. CDR3 sequence (DNA): TGCGCCAGCAGGTTGACAGGGGATAGCAATCAGCCCCAGCATTTT.

V and J are TRBV28 and TRBJ1-4; D remains ambiguous. The germline CDR1 and CDR2 sequences are MDHEN and SYDVKM. There are 15 residues in the CDR3. Trimming stripped 6 bases from V and 0 bases from J, with 11 bases between. CDR3: CASSLKASTNEKLFF. As DNA, the CDR3 is TGTGCCAGCAGCCTAAAAGCCTCAACTAATGAAAAACTGTTTTTT.

V is TRBV15 and J is TRBJ1-5, with a weak D call TRBD1 (6 bases). CDR3 size: 16 residues. V lost 1 base, J lost 4 bases, and 14 bases lay in between. Germline lookup yields CDR1 LNHNV and CDR2 YYDKDF (reference sequence). The CDR3 here is CATSRGGGEGNQPQHF. The CDR3 nucleotides are TGTGCCACCAGCAGAGGAGGGGGTGAGGGGAATCAGCCCCAGCATTTT.

This sequence joins TRBV12-3 or TRBV12-4 and TRBJ1-2; D remains unclear. The CDR3 sequence is 13 residues long. Between the trimmed V and J ends, which lost 7 bases and 6 bases, there was a span of 15 bases. CDR3 loop: CASIPPVEDGYTF. The CDR3 region has the DNA TGTGCCAGCATACCGCCCGTCGAGGATGGCTACACCTTC.

The chain recombines TRBV7-6 with TRBJ2-2; 7 bases fit TRBD2. In germline, CDR1 is SGHVS, CDR2 FNYEAQ. The CDR3 has 17 amino acids. With V trimmed by 1 base and J by 4 bases, 9 bases remained unmatched. The CDR3 nucleotides are TGTGCCAGCAGCTTAGGAATTAGGACTAGAGGCACCGGGGAGCTGTTTTTT. As protein: CASSLGIRTRGTGELFF.

Comments on this clone: The sample holds other DNA sequences that translate to the same CDR3. The rearrangement uses TRBV10-3 and TRBJ1-2; the D gene is possibly TRBD1 (6 bases). Germline-derived CDR1 and CDR2 are ENHRY and SYGVKD. The CDR3 covers 12 residues. V lost 3 bases and J 5 bases, leaving 7 bases between the germline ends. The DNA of the CDR3 is TGTGCCATCAGTGACCAGGGGTATGGCTACACCTTC. It is translated as CAISDQGYGYTF.

The chain employs TRBV3-1 (or the pseudogene TRBV3-2) and TRBJ1-6; D not resolved. Looked up from germline, CDR1 is LGHDT and CDR2 is YNNKEL (reference sequence). The V end lost 0 bases, the J end lost 4 bases, and 7 bases lay between the germline ends. This CDR3 contains 15 residues. The CDR3 here is CASSQDDGYNSPLHF. CDR3 bases: TGTGCCAGCAGCCAAGACGACGGGTATAATTCACCCCTCCACTTT.

The V and J genes are TRBV28 and TRBJ1-4, with a weak D call TRBD1 (5 bases). The V gene lost 6 bases and the J gene lost 0 bases, with 8 bases spanning the gap. The CDR3 totals 14 residues. Germline CDR1 MDHEN, CDR2 SYDVKM. The DNA for the CDR3 is TGTGCCAGCAGAATACAGGCAACTAATGAAAAACTGTTTTTT. It specifies CASRIQATNEKLFF.

The chain couples TRBV10-1 to TRBJ2-3, with TRBD2 identical over 12 bases. The V segment lost 4 bases and the J segment 2 bases; nucleotides outside the gene matches: 7. The CDR3 consists of 17 residues. From germline, CDR1 is WNHNN and CDR2 SYGVQD (reference sequence). The CDR3, as DNA: TGCGCCAGCAGTGGCAATGGACTAGCGGGGCACACAGATACGCAGTATTTT. As protein: CASSGNGLAGHTDTQYF.